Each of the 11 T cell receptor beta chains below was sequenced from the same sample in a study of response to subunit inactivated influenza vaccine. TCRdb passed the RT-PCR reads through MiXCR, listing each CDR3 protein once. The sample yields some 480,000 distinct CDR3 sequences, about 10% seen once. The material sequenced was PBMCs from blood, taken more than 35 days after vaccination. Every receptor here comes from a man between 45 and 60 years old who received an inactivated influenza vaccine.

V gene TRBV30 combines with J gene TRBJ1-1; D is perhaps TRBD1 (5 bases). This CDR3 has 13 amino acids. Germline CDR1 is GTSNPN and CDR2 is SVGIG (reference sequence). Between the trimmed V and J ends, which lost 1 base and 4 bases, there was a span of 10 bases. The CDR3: CAWSGGYATEAFF. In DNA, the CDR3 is TGTGCCTGGAGTGGGGGGTATGCCACTGAAGCTTTCTTT.

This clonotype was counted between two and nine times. The CDR3 region has the DNA TGTGCCAGCAGCTTGGGCGGGACCCTTCGGGAGACCCAGTACTTC. The encoded protein is CASSLGGTLRETQYF. The chain links TRBV5-5 to TRBJ2-5; maybe TRBD2 (6 bases). V shed 0 bases and J shed 5 bases, with 14 bases lying between them. This CDR3 is built from 15 residues. Germline V CDR1 and CDR2: SGHKS, YYEKEE (reference sequence).

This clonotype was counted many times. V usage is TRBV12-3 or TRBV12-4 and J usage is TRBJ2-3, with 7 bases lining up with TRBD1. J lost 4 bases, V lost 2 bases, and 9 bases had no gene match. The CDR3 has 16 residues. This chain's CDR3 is CASSLRAGGSPDTQYF. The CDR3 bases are TGTGCCAGCAGTTTAAGGGCAGGGGGAAGTCCAGATACGCAGTATTTT.

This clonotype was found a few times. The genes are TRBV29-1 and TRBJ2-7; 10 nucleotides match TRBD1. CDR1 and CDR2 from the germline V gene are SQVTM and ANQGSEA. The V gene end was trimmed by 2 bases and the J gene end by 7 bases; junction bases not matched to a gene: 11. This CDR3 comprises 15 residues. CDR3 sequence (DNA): TGCAGCGTTGAAAATTTTGGACAGGGGGTCAATGAGCAGTACTTC. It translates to CSVENFGQGVNEQYF.

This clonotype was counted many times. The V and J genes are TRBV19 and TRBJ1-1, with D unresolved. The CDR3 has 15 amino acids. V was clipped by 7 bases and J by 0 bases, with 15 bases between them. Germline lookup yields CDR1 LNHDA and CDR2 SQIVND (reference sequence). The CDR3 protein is CASTPSRILNTEAFF. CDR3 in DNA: TGTGCCAGTACCCCGAGCAGAATATTGAACACTGAAGCTTTCTTT.

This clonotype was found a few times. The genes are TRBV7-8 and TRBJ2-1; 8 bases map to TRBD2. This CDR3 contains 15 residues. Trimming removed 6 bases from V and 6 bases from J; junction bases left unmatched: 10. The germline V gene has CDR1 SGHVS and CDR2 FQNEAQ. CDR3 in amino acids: CASRRSGGPGNEQFF. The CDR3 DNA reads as TGTGCCAGCAGGCGTTCGGGGGGGCCGGGCAATGAGCAGTTCTTC.

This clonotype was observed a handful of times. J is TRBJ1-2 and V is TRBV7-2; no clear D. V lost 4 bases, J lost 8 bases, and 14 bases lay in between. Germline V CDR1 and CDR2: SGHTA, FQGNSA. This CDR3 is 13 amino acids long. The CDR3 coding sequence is TGTGCCAGCAGCTCCCCGGGATATGGGGGCTACACCTTC. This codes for CASSSPGYGGYTF. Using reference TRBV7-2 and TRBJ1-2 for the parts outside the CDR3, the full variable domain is GAGVSQSPSNKVTEKGKDVELRCDPISGHTALYWYRQSLGQGLEFLIYFQGNSAPDKSGLPSDRFSAERTGGSVSTLTIQRTQQEDSAVYLCASSSPGYGGYTFGSGTRLTVV.

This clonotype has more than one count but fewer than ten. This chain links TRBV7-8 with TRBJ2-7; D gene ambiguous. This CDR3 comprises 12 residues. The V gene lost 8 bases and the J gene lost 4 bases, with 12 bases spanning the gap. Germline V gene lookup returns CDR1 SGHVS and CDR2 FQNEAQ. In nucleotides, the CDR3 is TGTGCCAGCGGGAAAGGTGTGTACGAGCAGTACTTC. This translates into CASGKGVYEQYF.

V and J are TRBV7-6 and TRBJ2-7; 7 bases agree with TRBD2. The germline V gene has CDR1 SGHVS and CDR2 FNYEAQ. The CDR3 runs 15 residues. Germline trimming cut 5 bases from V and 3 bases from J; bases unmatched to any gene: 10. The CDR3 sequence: CASSPTAGYFYEQYF. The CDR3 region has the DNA TGTGCCAGCAGCCCAACAGCGGGATACTTCTACGAGCAGTACTTC.

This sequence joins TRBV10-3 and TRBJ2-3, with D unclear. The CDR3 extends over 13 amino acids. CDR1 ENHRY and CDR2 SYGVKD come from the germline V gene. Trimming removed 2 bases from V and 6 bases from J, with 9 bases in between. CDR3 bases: TGTGCCATCAGTGAGCTGTACTTGGATACGCAGTATTTT. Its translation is CAISELYLDTQYF.

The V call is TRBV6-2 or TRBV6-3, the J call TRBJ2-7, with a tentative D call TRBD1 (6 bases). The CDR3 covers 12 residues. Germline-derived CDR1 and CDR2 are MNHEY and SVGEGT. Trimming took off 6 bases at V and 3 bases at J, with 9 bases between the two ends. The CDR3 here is CASREDSYEQYF. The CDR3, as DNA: TGTGCCAGCAGAGAGGACAGCTACGAGCAGTACTTC.